The sequence of this TCR beta chain was determined in a study of cytomegalovirus exposure and HLA in healthy donors. Whole-study findings and limits: Accounts indicate the classifier identified cytomegalovirus status with strong specificity and sensitivity. The study listed roughly 160 cytomegalovirus-associated TCR beta chains. In a later analysis, the majority of CMV-associated beta chains seemingly showed HLA restriction. TCR beta V segments were, for the most part, productive about 87% or about 30% of the time in an earlier analysis.

V shed 6 bases, J shed 5 bases, and the junction held 7 bases outside the gene matches. The CDR3 runs 15 residues. Per the germline V gene, CDR1 is SGHTA and CDR2 is FQGTGA. As concerns this clone: Its antigen is undetermined.

A multiplex PCR was run with 60 Vbeta primers and 13 Jbeta primers. Sequencing used immunoSEQ multiplex PCR; TCRdb keeps in-frame clones, though not all of them. The table includes under 300,000 clones, 86% detected once. Sequencing was carried out using PBMCs. This sequence joins TRBV7-3 and TRBJ2-1, with 10 bases lining up with TRBD2. The clonotype originates from a man between 35 and 55 years old in good health and CMV-seropositive. Here the CDR3 reads CASRPSGSWHNEQFF. The CDR3, as DNA: TGTGCCAGCAGGCCTAGCGGGAGCTGGCACAATGAGCAGTTCTTC.